This TCR beta chain was observed in a study of blood T cell repertoires in COVID-19. Study overall: T cells, B-cell-depleted T cells, or PBMCs provided the cDNA or gDNA that served as material.

Authors' analysis steps: Amplification from reference gene primers served as the basis for estimated nucleated cell counts. Sequencing was performed with immunoSEQ multiplex PCR; in TCRdb, only in-frame clones are kept and a portion is missing. V and J calls plus clone size are reproduced from that table; the DNA served to infer D and trimming. The sample holds 210,000 or so clones, over 75% seen once. With V trimmed by 1 base and J by 2 bases, 6 bases remained unmatched. Germline values: CDR1 SGDLS, CDR2 YYNGEE. This CDR3 region has 17 residues. The participants were between roughly 18 and 89 years old and came from some 23 US areas.

The sequenced sample was PBMCs or T cells enriched from blood (not recorded which). The clonotype comes from a man aged 30-40 years with acute COVID-19. This chain connects TRBV9 to TRBJ2-3; 11 positions agree with TRBD2. The CDR3 protein is CASSVPNSGGDTDTQYF. The DNA of the CDR3 is TGTGCCAGCAGCGTACCCAATAGCGGGGGGGACACAGATACGCAGTATTTT.